The next 17 T cell receptor beta chains were all read from a single sample in a study of molecular identifiers for immune sequencing clone quantification. TCRdb passed the PCR reads through MiXCR, listing each CDR3 protein once. The sample yields hundreds of thousands of distinct CDR3 sequences, 25% seen once. Sequencing was performed on naive CD8+ T cells from blood, with Jurkat cell RNA spiked in. Subset described: FACS-sorted CD8+CD4-CCR7+CD45RA+ naive T cells. These receptor sequences come from a human donor in good health. Some libraries in this study had Jurkat cell RNA spiked in.

This clonotype was seen only a few times. The gene calls are TRBV7-9 and TRBJ2-5, with D hard to call. Germline CDR1 is SEHNR and CDR2 is FQNEAQ (reference sequence). Trimming took 1 base from V and 2 from J, leaving 14 bases between them. The CDR3 sequence is 16 residues long. The CDR3 DNA follows: TGTGCCAGCAGCTTAGTCGTAGGATGGGCGCAAGAGACCCAGTACTTC. It encodes CASSLVVGWAQETQYF.

This clonotype was recorded at least ten times. V and J are TRBV7-9 and TRBJ2-2; no firm D call. This CDR3 is 16 amino acids long. V was pared by 4 bases and J by 0 bases, with 12 bases between. Per the germline V gene, CDR1 is SEHNR and CDR2 is FQNEAQ (reference sequence). The CDR3 DNA reads TGTGCCAGCAGCTCGAGTACCTTTACGAACACCGGGGAGCTGTTTTTT. It encodes CASSSSTFTNTGELFF.

This clonotype showed up many times. V and J are TRBV5-4 and TRBJ2-7; the match to TRBD1 covers 8 bases. Per germline, CDR1 SGHNT and CDR2 YYREEE (reference sequence). V lost 0 bases and J lost 4; bases outside the gene matches: 6. CDR3 length: 15 amino acids. The CDR3: CASSLVGTGTYEQYF. CDR3 coding DNA: TGTGCCAGCAGCTTGGTCGGGACAGGAACGTACGAGCAGTACTTC.

This clonotype has just a few counts. With only one base between it and a far larger clone, this is likely a read error. The J gene is TRBJ2-3, the V gene TRBV7-6, with a weak D call TRBD2 (5 bases). CDR1 SGHVS and CDR2 FNYEAQ come from the germline V gene. The CDR3 spans 14 residues. This CDR3 reads CAGSLAGGTDTQYF. In DNA, the CDR3 is TGTGCCGGCAGCTTAGCCGGGGGCACAGATACGCAGTATTTT.

Regarding this clonotype: Just one base apart from a much larger clone, this may be a read error. The J gene is TRBJ1-1, the V gene TRBV28; D unresolved. The V end lost 3 bases, the J end lost 4 bases, and 15 bases lay between the germline ends. This CDR3 region has 15 residues. Germline V gene data show CDR1 as MDHEN and CDR2 as SYDVKM. The CDR3 DNA is TGTGCCAGCAGTTTTACGCCATCCGAGACCACTGAAGCTTTCTTT. Its protein product is CASSFTPSETTEAFF.

Regarding this clonotype: A read error is possible here, since a much larger clone lies one base away. The chain uses TRBV12-3 or TRBV12-4 and TRBJ2-4, with a weak D call TRBD1 (5 bases). This CDR3 comprises 12 residues. V was trimmed by 6 bases and J by 12 bases, leaving 15 bases between them. CDR3 amino acids: CASRDSFDTQYF. DNA of the CDR3: TGTGCCAGCAGAGACAGTTTTGACACTCAGTACTTC.

This clonotype was counted ten times or more. This chain links TRBV5-1 with TRBJ2-1; maybe TRBD2 (6 bases). V was trimmed by 4 bases and J by 8 bases, leaving 10 bases between them. Germline V lookup: CDR1 SGHRS, CDR2 YFSETQ. The CDR3 is 12 amino acids. CDR3 in DNA: TGCGCCAGCAGCACCTTAGCGGATGAGCAGTTCTTC. Translation gives CASSTLADEQFF.

This clonotype occurred a few times. V is TRBV24-1 and J is TRBJ2-7; TRBD1 matches 7 bases. Germline V lookup: CDR1 KGHDR, CDR2 SFDVKD. There are 11 residues in the CDR3. The ends lost 11 bases at V and 2 bases at J; junction bases unmatched: 2. DNA for the CDR3: TGTGCCATCGGGACAGCCTACGAGCAGTACTTC. Encoded protein: CAIGTAYEQYF.

This clonotype has ten or more counts. One end of the junction varies from germline; a read error may be responsible. The chain is built from TRBV5-3 and TRBJ1-5; no firm D call. TRBV5-3 has ORF status, its function being uncertain. CDR3 size: 13 residues. CDR3 amino acids: CASSWAGAAPQHF. The CDR3 coding sequence is TGTGCCAGCAGCTGGGCAGGTGCGGCGCCCCAGCATTTT.

This clonotype was observed many times. The rearrangement uses TRBV4-3 and TRBJ1-1, with a weak D call TRBD1 (5 bases). Per germline, CDR1 LGHNA and CDR2 YSLEER. The V end was cut by 0 bases, the J end by 0 bases, with 11 bases between. The CDR3 runs 16 residues. As DNA, the CDR3 is TGCGCCAGCAGCCAAGAGCCGGGACCCATGAACACTGAAGCTTTCTTT. This codes for CASSQEPGPMNTEAFF.

This clonotype was counted many times. The CDR3 protein is CASTASGEAFF. DNA for the CDR3: TGTGCCAGCACCGCATCAGGTGAAGCTTTCTTT. The J gene is TRBJ1-1, the V gene TRBV7-2; D is ambiguous. This CDR3 has 11 residues. Germline V gene lookup returns CDR1 SGHTA and CDR2 FQGNSA. Trimming removed 7 bases from V and 7 bases from J, with 10 bases in between. The complete variable domain, with remaining parts taken from reference TRBV7-2 and TRBJ1-1, reads GAGVSQSPSNKVTEKGKDVELRCDPISGHTALYWYRQSLGQGLEFLIYFQGNSAPDKSGLPSDRFSAERTGGSVSTLTIQRTQQEDSAVYLCASTASGEAFFGQGTRLTVV.

Many counts were recorded for this clonotype. The chain employs TRBV4-1 and TRBJ1-4, with D unresolved. CDR3 length equals 17 residues. In germline, CDR1 is MGHRA, CDR2 YSYEKL. The V end lost 4 bases, the J end lost 0 bases, and 15 bases lay between the germline ends. CDR3: CASSRQPDGATNEKLFF. Written as DNA, the CDR3 is TGCGCCAGCAGCCGCCAACCGGACGGGGCAACTAATGAAAAACTGTTTTTT.

As for this clonotype: Just one base apart from a much larger clone, this may be a read error. The genes are TRBV4-2 and TRBJ2-7; TRBD1 agrees at 9 bases. The germline gives CDR1 LGHNA, CDR2 YNFKEQ. CDR3 length: 13 residues. The ends lost 2 bases at V and 13 bases at J; junction bases unmatched: 9. The CDR3 coding sequence is TGTGCCAGCAGCCAAACCGGGACAGGGAGTGTATACTTC. Protein sequence: CASSQTGTGSVYF.

The chain employs TRBV21-1 and TRBJ2-7; the D call in the table, TRBD1, was not verified against the DNA. TRBV21-1 is a known pseudogene. The CDR3 totals 16 residues. This CDR3 reads CASTRDWDPRAYEQYF. DNA for the CDR3: TGTGCCAGCACCAGGGATTGGGACCCGCGTGCGTACGAGCAGTACTTC.

This clonotype was picked up many times. The chain carries TRBV10-2 and TRBJ1-5; no firm D call. CDR1 is WSHSY and CDR2 is SAAADI in the germline V gene. The V gene lost 9 bases and the J gene lost 2 bases, with 8 bases spanning the gap. This CDR3 is built from 12 residues. The CDR3 is CASAMGNQPQHF. The CDR3 DNA reads as TGCGCCAGTGCGATGGGCAATCAGCCCCAGCATTTT.

In this sample, this clonotype turned up many times. The CDR3 protein is CASSSAGSEAFF. CDR3 in DNA: TGCGCCAGCAGCTCCGCCGGGTCTGAAGCTTTCTTT. The rearrangement joins TRBV5-1 to TRBJ1-1; D remains ambiguous. V lost 3 bases and J lost 6, with 9 bases in between. The CDR3 length is 12 residues. CDR1 is SGHRS, CDR2 YFSETQ, per germline. The full variable domain, its missing parts supplied by reference TRBV5-1 and TRBJ1-1, is KAGVTQTPRYLIKTRGQQVTLSCSPISGHRSVSWYQQTPGQGLQFLFEYFSETQRNKGNFPGRFSGRQFSNSRSEMNVSTLELGDSALYLCASSSAGSEAFFGQGTRLTVV.

This clonotype was seen a handful of times. This chain links TRBV20-1 with TRBJ1-1, with TRBD1 matching 12 bases. This CDR3 is built from 17 residues. CDR1 is DFQATT and CDR2 is SNEGSKA in the germline V gene (reference sequence). V gave up 5 bases and J gave up 7 bases; unmatched junction bases: 17. DNA for the CDR3: TGCAGTGCTCCTCCCCTGACCCCCGGGACAGGGGGCGTTGAAGCTTTCTTT. This gives the protein CSAPPLTPGTGGVEAFF.